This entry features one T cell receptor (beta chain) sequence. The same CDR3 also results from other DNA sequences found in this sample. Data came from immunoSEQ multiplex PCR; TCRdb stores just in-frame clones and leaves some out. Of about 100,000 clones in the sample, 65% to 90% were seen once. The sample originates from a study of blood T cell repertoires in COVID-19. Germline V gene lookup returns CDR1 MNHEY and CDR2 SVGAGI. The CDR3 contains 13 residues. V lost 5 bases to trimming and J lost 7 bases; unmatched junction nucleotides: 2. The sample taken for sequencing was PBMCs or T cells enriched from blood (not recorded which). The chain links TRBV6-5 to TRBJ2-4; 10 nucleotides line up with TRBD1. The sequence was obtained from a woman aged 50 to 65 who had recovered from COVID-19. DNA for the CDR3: TGTGCCAGCAGTCGGGACAGGGGTAACATTCAGTACTTC. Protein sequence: CASSRDRGNIQYF.